The entry that follows covers one TCR beta chain sequence. The use of genomic DNA as template underpinned the TCR beta VDJ and CDR3 profiling. One entry per CDR3 protein results from TCRdb running MiXCR on the reads. The sample records roughly 38,000 distinct CDR3 sequences, 75% to 85% being singletons. The data are from a study of CD8+CD57+ T cells in acquired aplastic anemia. Whole-study context: About 3 ug was the average amount of DNA from sorted CD4+ and CD8+ cells.

Per the germline V gene, CDR1 is ENHRY and CDR2 is SYGVKD. V dropped 0 bases and J dropped 8 bases, with 5 bases sitting between them. The CDR3 runs 12 residues. The origin of this receptor is a human donor in good health, serving as a control. The chain recombines TRBV10-3 with TRBJ1-3; D is undetermined. The sequenced sample consisted of sorted CD4+, CD8+, or CD8+CD57+ T cells (not recorded which) from PBMCs. CDR3 bases: TGTGCCATCAGTGAGTCGAGTGACACCATATATTTT. Its translation is CAISESSDTIYF.